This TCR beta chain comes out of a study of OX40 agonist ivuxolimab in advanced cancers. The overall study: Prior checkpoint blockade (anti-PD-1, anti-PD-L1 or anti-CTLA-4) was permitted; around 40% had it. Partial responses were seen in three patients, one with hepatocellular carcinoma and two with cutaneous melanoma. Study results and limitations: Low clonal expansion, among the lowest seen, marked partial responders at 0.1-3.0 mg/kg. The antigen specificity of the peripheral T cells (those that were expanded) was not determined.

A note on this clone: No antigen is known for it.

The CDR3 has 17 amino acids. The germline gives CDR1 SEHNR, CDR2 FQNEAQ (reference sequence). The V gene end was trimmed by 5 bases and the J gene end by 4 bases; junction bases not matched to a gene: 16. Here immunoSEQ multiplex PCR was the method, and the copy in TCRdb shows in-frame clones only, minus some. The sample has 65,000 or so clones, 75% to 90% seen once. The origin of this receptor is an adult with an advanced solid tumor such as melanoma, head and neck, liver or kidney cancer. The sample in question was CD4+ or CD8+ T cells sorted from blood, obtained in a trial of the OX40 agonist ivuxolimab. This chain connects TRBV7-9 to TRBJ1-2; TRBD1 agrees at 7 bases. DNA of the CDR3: TGTGCCAGCAGCCTTCAAATTAGACAGGGAATGAGCTATGGCTACACCTTC. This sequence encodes CASSLQIRQGMSYGYTF.